Given below is one T cell receptor (beta chain) in context. What this receptor recognizes is not known. No base quality values were provided; no much bigger clone lies one nucleotide off. V is shortened by 3 bases, J by 4 bases, and the region joining them spans 11 bases. CDR1 and CDR2 were assigned from the germline V gene (reference sequence) as LNHDA and SQIVND. The CDR3 goes from the cysteine to the phenylalanine over 14 residues. Just CDR3 DNA is preserved here, 42 bases in frame from base 1. The data were obtained in a study of T cells in localized non-small cell lung cancer (TCRdb year 2020). Looking at the study overall: The study analyzed T cell repertoires of 200 to 250 early-stage NSCLC patients, comparing tumors and uninvolved tumor-adjacent lungs. The cohort consisted of around 250 treatment-naive NSCLC patients whose localized lung tumors had been resected. Of the NSCLC patients, fewer than 150 were male and about a hundred were female, and the mean age was approximately 69 years. Results the study describes overall, beyond this receptor: Because multi-region sequencing of the tumors was not done, intratumor heterogeneity could not be ruled out. A median of 57 of the top 100 tumor clones were detected in paired uninvolved adjacent lung, and some 29 of these tumor clones were also found among the top 100 clones of the paired uninvolved adjacent lung. The highest T cell clonality was observed in uninvolved tumor-adjacent lung, where clonality exceeded that of tumor, suggesting that antigenic responses were more focused in uninvolved tumor-adjacent lung. Because of the exploratory design, TCR variables were selected using unadjusted p-values without false-discovery rate correction. Longer overall survival was associated with higher blood T cell density, whereas shorter survival was associated with higher adjacent-lung clonality.

The immunoSEQ Assay was used to sequence TCR beta CDR3 regions from DNA. The original pipeline was this. To compute T cell density, TCR beta template counts were normalized to usable DNA, which was estimated by amplifying housekeeping genes. Using the preseqR package, richness was estimated by extrapolating to 120,000 templates for tissue samples and 400,000 templates for PBMC samples. Clonality was defined as one minus Pielou's evenness. Differential abundance testing on productive amino-acid clonotypes, with a minimum total count of 5 and an alpha of 0.1, was used to identify tissue-enriched TCRs. The Jaccard Index and the Morisita Overlap Index were used to measure repertoire overlap between compartments. GLIPH grouped TCR beta CDR3s together with public tetramer-defined viral CDR3s, and a viral motif had to include at least three viral sequences and also show V-gene enrichment. Sourced from immuneACCESS, this table was stored by TCRdb with only in-frame sequences that have V and J called. A share of the clones is absent; for the studies checked, an unresolved V gene accounts for under half, and the remainder has no known explanation. V and J calls and clone size are as listed in that table; D and trimming were resolved from the DNA. The sample contains about 1,600 clones, roughly a quarter of them found a single time. Of the sample, roughly 13% falls within the top ten clones.

Uninvolved adjacent lung was obtained at least 2 cm from the tumor margin, and the absence of atypia was confirmed by two independent pathologists. At diagnosis, tumor, uninvolved tumor-adjacent lung and peripheral blood were collected and then preserved as a mix of FFPE and fresh-frozen material. The V and J genes are TRBV19 and TRBJ2-3; TRBD2 is perhaps the D gene, given 6 matching bases. The receptor was derived from a man aged 40 to 70 with stage II squamous cell lung carcinoma. The sequencing used normal lung tissue next to the tumor, collected before any cancer treatment. The nucleotide sequence is given as TGTGCCAGTAGTATGGGGGGAGAGGCAGATACGCAGTATTTT. Protein translation: CASSMGGEADTQYF.